Shown below are 23 T cell receptor beta chains from a single sample sequenced in a study of long-term antiretroviral therapy in people with HIV. The authors ran the immunoSEQ assay, v3.0, at survey level. This table comes from immunoSEQ multiplex PCR, and its TCRdb copy is limited to in-frame clones, with some not included. This sample has approximately 15,000 clones; about 79% occur once, and the top ten carry about 16%. The sample consisted of unsorted PBMCs, taken just before starting antiretroviral therapy. These receptors were obtained from a man in his forties or fifties with HIV.

The V call is TRBV19, the J call TRBJ2-3; D gene unclear. The CDR3 contains 13 residues. Looked up from germline, CDR1 is LNHDA and CDR2 is SQIVND (reference sequence). Trimming took off 9 bases at V and 4 bases at J, with 14 bases between the two ends. CDR3 bases: TGTGCCAGAATTCTAGGTGGTGCAGATACGCAGTATTTT. Amino acid sequence: CARILGGADTQYF. The full variable domain, its missing parts supplied by reference TRBV19 and TRBJ2-3, is DGGITQSPKYLFRKEGQNVTLSCEQNLNHDAMYWYRQDPGQGLRLIYYSQIVNDFQKGDIAEGYSVSREKKESFPLTVTSAQKNPTAFYLCARILGGADTQYFGPGTRLTVL.

The rearrangement links TRBV6-5 to TRBJ2-7; the match to TRBD1 covers 9 bases. The ends lost 2 bases at V and 1 base at J; junction bases unmatched: 3. The V gene's germline CDR1 is MNHEY and CDR2 SVGAGI. The CDR3 extends over 15 amino acids. The CDR3 reads CASSYPGQGSYEQYF. CDR3 DNA: TGTGCCAGCAGTTACCCGGGACAGGGTTCCTACGAGCAGTACTTC.

The chain employs TRBV5-1 and TRBJ2-5; no definite D call. Germline CDR1 SGHRS, CDR2 YFSETQ. Trimming stripped 4 bases from V and 4 bases from J, with 11 bases between. This CDR3 region has 13 residues. The CDR3 bases are TGCGCCAGCAGCGTCGATGGGCGAGAGACCCAGTACTTC. It yields the protein CASSVDGRETQYF.

CDR3 in amino acids: CASSPGQGAKEQYF. Written as DNA, the CDR3 is TGTGCCAGCAGCCCTGGACAGGGGGCGAAAGAGCAGTACTTC. This chain links TRBV7-9 with TRBJ2-7; TRBD1 agrees at 11 bases. The CDR3 spans 14 residues. Germline V gene data show CDR1 as SEHNR and CDR2 as FQNEAQ (reference sequence). V was clipped by 5 bases and J by 7 bases; unmatched bases: 7.

This chain uses TRBV30 with TRBJ2-7, with 9 bases aligning to TRBD2. The trim removed 0 bases at V and 5 bases at J, leaving 8 bases unmatched. The CDR3 has 15 residues. In germline, CDR1 is GTSNPN, CDR2 SVGIG (reference sequence). The CDR3 reads CAWSVRGGRAHEQYF. The CDR3 DNA is TGTGCCTGGAGTGTAAGGGGCGGGAGGGCTCACGAGCAGTACTTC. Full variable domain (rest looked up from reference TRBV30 and TRBJ2-7): SQTIHQWPATLVQPVGSPLSLECTVEGTSNPNLYWYRQAAGRGLQLLFYSVGIGQISSEVPQNLSASRPQDRQFILSSKKLLLSDSGFYLCAWSVRGGRAHEQYFGPGTRLTVT.

The rearrangement uses TRBV2 and TRBJ2-7; D may be TRBD2 (6 bases). V lost 4 bases, J lost 0 bases, and 10 bases lay in between. The germline gives CDR1 SNHLY, CDR2 FYNNEI. This CDR3 is built from 14 residues. CDR3 region: CASSGVEGSYEQYF. The CDR3 DNA is TGTGCCAGCAGTGGGGTGGAGGGCTCCTACGAGCAGTACTTC.

This chain joins TRBV15 and TRBJ1-1; D is unresolved. CDR3 length: 15 residues. With 0 bases removed from V and 4 bases from J, the gap between germline ends came to 12 bases. CDR1 is LNHNV and CDR2 is YYDKDF in the germline V gene (reference sequence). Here the CDR3 reads CATSRDSKGSTEAFF. The CDR3 nucleotides read TGTGCCACCAGCAGAGATAGTAAGGGATCCACTGAAGCTTTCTTT. The entire variable domain, with the rest obtained from reference TRBV15 and TRBJ1-1, is as follows: DAMVIQNPRYQVTQFGKPVTLSCSQTLNHNVMYWYQQKSSQAPKLLFHYYDKDFNNEADTPDNFQSRRPNTSFCFLDIRSPGLGDTAMYLCATSRDSKGSTEAFFGQGTRLTVV.

The chain recombines TRBV2 with TRBJ2-3; a possible D gene is TRBD2 (6 bases). V dropped 6 bases and J dropped 2 bases, with 6 bases sitting between them. This CDR3 is built from 12 residues. Germline V gives CDR1 SNHLY, CDR2 FYNNEI. In DNA, the CDR3 is TGTGCCAGCAGGGACTACACAGATACGCAGTATTTT. Encoded protein: CASRDYTDTQYF.

CDR3 sequence (DNA): TGTGCCAGCAGCTTAGGCCTATCAGGGGGATTGCAAGAGACCCAGTACTTC. Protein: CASSLGLSGGLQETQYF. V usage is TRBV7-8 and J usage is TRBJ2-5; TRBD1 matches 7 bases. The J segment lost 2 bases and the V segment lost 1 base, leaving 10 bases of the junction unmatched. The CDR3 covers 17 residues. From germline, CDR1 is SGHVS and CDR2 FQNEAQ.

This clone was picked up a small number of times. This chain uses TRBV27 with TRBJ1-1; D is perhaps TRBD1 (6 bases). The V end lost 6 bases, the J end lost 4 bases, and 12 bases lay between the germline ends. The CDR3 is 13 residues long. Germline V CDR1 and CDR2: MNHEY, SMNVEV (reference sequence). The CDR3 region has the DNA TGTGCCAGCAGAGTTACAGGGCTCACTGAAGCTTTCTTT. Translated: CASRVTGLTEAFF.

The chain links TRBV2 to TRBJ1-2, with 7 bases lining up with TRBD1. The CDR3 length is 14 residues. CDR1 SNHLY and CDR2 FYNNEI come from the germline V gene. Trimming at V came to 6 bases and at J to 4 bases, leaving 8 bases not matched to a gene. Here the CDR3 reads CASSDRQGSYGYTF. CDR3 bases: TGTGCCAGCAGCGATCGACAGGGTTCCTATGGCTACACCTTC. Together with reference TRBV2 and TRBJ1-2, the CDR3 gives the full variable domain: EPEVTQTPSHQVTQMGQEVILRCVPISNHLYFYWYRQILGQKVEFLVSFYNNEISEKSEIFDDQFSVERPDGSNFTLKIRSTKLEDSAMYFCASSDRQGSYGYTFGSGTRLTVV.

The V call is TRBV11-2, the J call TRBJ2-7, with D unclear. CDR3 length: 13 amino acids. CDR1 is SGHAT and CDR2 is FQNNGV in the germline V gene. Trimming removed 6 bases from V and 2 bases from J, with 11 bases in between. The CDR3, as DNA: TGTGCCAGCAGATTGACGACCGCCTACGAGCAGTACTTC. It yields the protein CASRLTTAYEQYF.

V is TRBV14 and J is TRBJ2-7; 7 bases fit TRBD2. This CDR3 spans 15 amino acids. V gave up 4 bases and J gave up 5 bases; unmatched junction bases: 11. Per germline, CDR1 SGHDN and CDR2 FVKESK. This CDR3 reads CASSLGGGGRDEQYF. The CDR3 nucleotides read TGTGCCAGCAGCCTCGGCGGGGGAGGAAGGGACGAGCAGTACTTC.

The V and J genes are TRBV19 and TRBJ2-1; D might be TRBD1 or TRBD2, each matching 5 bases. Germline V CDR1 and CDR2: LNHDA, SQIVND (reference sequence). V was cut by 5 bases and J by 5 bases, with 16 bases left in between. This CDR3 contains 15 residues. DNA of the CDR3: TGTGCCAGTAGTTTTCCCGGGACCCCCAACAATGAGCAGTTCTTC. This encodes CASSFPGTPNNEQFF.

The chain employs TRBV7-6 and TRBJ1-3; D may be TRBD1 (6 bases). This CDR3 is built from 16 residues. V lost 1 base and J 0 bases, leaving 10 bases between the germline ends. CDR1 and CDR2 (germline): SGHVS, FNYEAQ. The CDR3 DNA follows: TGTGCCAGCAGCTTAGTTGGACAGAACTCTGGAAACACCATATATTTT. It translates to CASSLVGQNSGNTIYF.

The genes are TRBV7-2 and TRBJ2-1, with D possibly TRBD2 on 5 matching bases. Deletions cut 2 bases from V and 6 bases from J, with 17 bases between. The CDR3 has 16 amino acids. In germline, CDR1 is SGHTA, CDR2 FQGNSA. CDR3 in DNA: TGTGCCAGCAGCTTAATGGTACAGTCACTAGGCAATGAGCAGTTCTTC. Protein: CASSLMVQSLGNEQFF.

V is TRBV19 and J is TRBJ2-3; D not certain. This CDR3 is 13 amino acids long. Germline CDR1 LNHDA, CDR2 SQIVND (reference sequence). The V and J ends lost 1 base and 2 bases respectively, with 4 bases between them. The CDR3 region has the DNA TGTGCCAGTAGTATAGTACCCACAGATACGCAGTATTTT. It yields the protein CASSIVPTDTQYF.

The V and J genes are TRBV7-8 and TRBJ2-7; D may correspond to TRBD1 or TRBD2 (6 bases each). CDR3 length: 13 amino acids. Germline V CDR1 and CDR2: SGHVS, FQNEAQ. V dropped 1 base and J dropped 6 bases, with 10 bases sitting between them. In DNA form, the CDR3 reads TGTGCCAGCAGCTTAGGGAGGGACATCGAGCAGTACTTC. It specifies CASSLGRDIEQYF.

The CDR3 coding sequence is TGTGCCAGCAGCCAGAGAGGGCTAGCGGGGGTTTCAGATACGCAGTATTTT. Amino acids: CASSQRGLAGVSDTQYF. J is TRBJ2-3 and V is TRBV4-2, with TRBD2 matching over 10 bases. The V and J ends lost 3 bases and 4 bases, in that order; junction bases with no gene match: 10. There are 17 residues in the CDR3. From germline, CDR1 is LGHNA and CDR2 YNFKEQ.

The V and J genes are TRBV14 and TRBJ2-3; the D call may be TRBD1 or TRBD2 (5 bases each). This CDR3 spans 16 amino acids. The germline CDR1 and CDR2 sequences are SGHDN and FVKESK. The V gene lost 0 bases and the J gene lost 0 bases, with 10 bases spanning the gap. The DNA for the CDR3 is TGTGCCAGCAGCCAAGATTGGGGACGGAGCACAGATACGCAGTATTTT. Translating it yields CASSQDWGRSTDTQYF.

The chain has TRBV11-2 and TRBJ2-3; no reliable D call. Germline V gene lookup returns CDR1 SGHAT and CDR2 FQNNGV. With 4 bases removed from V and 3 bases from J, the gap between germline ends came to 14 bases. The CDR3 length is 15 residues. For the CDR3, the DNA is TGTGCCAGCAGCTACGACGGCACGAGGACAGATACGCAGTATTTT. It is translated as CASSYDGTRTDTQYF. Looking up the rest from reference TRBV11-2 and TRBJ2-3 gives the full variable domain: EAGVAQSPRYKIIEKRQSVAFWCNPISGHATLYWYQQILGQGPKLLIQFQNNGVVDDSQLPKDRFSAERLKGVDSTLKIQPAKLEDSAVYLCASSYDGTRTDTQYFGPGTRLTVL.

The chain recombines TRBV5-1 with TRBJ2-1, with 8 bases matching TRBD2. Germline V lookup: CDR1 SGHRS, CDR2 YFSETQ. V was clipped by 4 bases and J by 1 base; unmatched bases: 10. The CDR3 is 17 residues long. In nucleotides, the CDR3 is TGCGCCAGCAGCCCCGCCCCGGCTAGCGGGTCCTACAATGAGCAGTTCTTC. Translated: CASSPAPASGSYNEQFF.

This sequence joins TRBV4-1 and TRBJ2-6; no definite D call. This CDR3 has 18 amino acids. Trimming pared 1 base from V and 1 base from J, leaving 14 bases between. Germline V gene sequence: CDR1 MGHRA, CDR2 YSYEKL. In DNA, the CDR3 is TGCGCCAGCAGCCAAGTTGCAGGAAAGACTTCTGGGGCCAACGTCCTGACTTTC. Protein product: CASSQVAGKTSGANVLTF.